This T cell receptor beta chain is drawn from a study of cytomegalovirus exposure and HLA in healthy donors. PCR amplification relied on 60 Vbeta primers (plus 13 Jbeta primers). Some clones are missing from TCRdb's copy, which holds only in-frame ones; the method was immunoSEQ multiplex PCR. The sample comprises about 170,000 clones, roughly 80% of which are singletons, and roughly 0.75% rests with the top ten. CDR3 length: 14 residues. The V segment lost 6 bases and the J segment 7 bases; nucleotides outside the gene matches: 6. Germline V lookup: CDR1 MDHEN, CDR2 SYDVKM. This TCR derives from a woman aged 18-29 years in good health and CMV-seronegative. This rearrangement joins TRBV28 to TRBJ2-1; TRBD2 matches 10 bases. Sequencing was carried out using PBMCs. The CDR3 loop reads CASSSAGGLNEQFF. The CDR3 region has the DNA TGTGCCAGCAGCTCAGCGGGAGGGCTTAATGAGCAGTTCTTC.